The 26 T cell receptor beta chains below all came from one sample that was sequenced in a study of blood T cell repertoires in COVID-19. Sequencing used immunoSEQ multiplex PCR; TCRdb keeps in-frame clones, though not all of them. In the table there are some 35,000 clones, about 87% of which are singletons. Sequencing input: peripheral blood. These TCRs come from a human donor in a cohort sampled during active COVID-19.

The count of this clone is one. The chain is built from TRBV5-5 and TRBJ2-6; no clear D gene. The V gene lost 5 bases and the J gene lost 0 bases, with 12 bases spanning the gap. In germline, CDR1 is SGHKS, CDR2 YYEKEE (reference sequence). CDR3 length: 16 amino acids. This chain's CDR3 is CASSYRSSSGANVLTF. CDR3 nucleotides: TGTGCCAGCAGTTACAGATCAAGCTCTGGGGCCAACGTCCTGACTTTC.

The chain is built from TRBV19 and TRBJ2-1, with D tentatively TRBD2 (6 bases). Germline loops: CDR1 LNHDA, CDR2 SQIVND (reference sequence). V lost 6 bases and J lost 6, with 12 bases in between. The CDR3 totals 13 residues. The CDR3 nucleotides read TGTGCCAGTAGCATGGGAGGCATCAATGAGCAGTTCTTC. Its translation is CASSMGGINEQFF.

The CDR3 region has the DNA TGTGCCAGCAGCCAACCGGGACAGGGGACATACGAGCAGTACTTC. Encoded protein: CASSQPGQGTYEQYF. V and J are TRBV4-2 and TRBJ2-7, with 10 bases lining up with TRBD1. V was pared by 2 bases and J by 4 bases, with 5 bases of the junction left unmatched. This CDR3 contains 15 residues. CDR1 and CDR2 from the germline V gene are LGHNA and YNFKEQ.

There are a few counts of this clone. The V and J genes are TRBV19 and TRBJ1-1; 7 bases line up with TRBD1. Germline assignment: CDR1 LNHDA and CDR2 SQIVND (reference sequence). The CDR3 consists of 13 residues. V was pared by 6 bases and J by 4 bases, with 5 bases of the junction left unmatched. The CDR3, as DNA: TGTGCCAGTAGGAGGGGACAGTCCACTGAAGCTTTCTTT. Translating it yields CASRRGQSTEAFF.

The V gene is TRBV28, the J gene TRBJ2-1, with TRBD2 matching over 8 bases. CDR1 is MDHEN and CDR2 is SYDVKM in the germline V gene. J was trimmed by 3 bases and V by 2 bases; bases with no gene match: 9. CDR3 length: 17 amino acids. CDR3 region: CASSLTSGVPHYNEQFF. CDR3 nucleotides: TGTGCCAGCAGTTTAACTAGCGGCGTACCTCACTACAATGAGCAGTTCTTC. The whole variable domain, remainder taken from reference TRBV28 and TRBJ2-1, is DVKVTQSSRYLVKRTGEKVFLECVQDMDHENMFWYRQDPGLGLRLIYFSYDVKMKEKGDIPEGYSVSREKKERFSLILESASTNQTSMYLCASSLTSGVPHYNEQFFGPGTRLTVL.

V is TRBV6-5 and J is TRBJ1-5; 8 bases agree with TRBD1. This CDR3 contains 14 residues. Trimming removed 7 bases from V and 6 bases from J; junction bases left unmatched: 8. Looked up from germline, CDR1 is MNHEY and CDR2 is SVGAGI. This CDR3 reads CASMAGGTGQPQHF. For the CDR3, the DNA is TGTGCCAGCATGGCGGGGGGGACAGGTCAGCCCCAGCATTTT.

V and J are TRBV19 and TRBJ2-5; D may be TRBD2 (7 bases). With 1 base removed from V and 9 bases from J, the gap between germline ends came to 24 bases. The CDR3 length is 17 residues. CDR1 and CDR2 (germline): LNHDA, SQIVND (reference sequence). The CDR3 coding sequence is TGTGCCAGTAGTATAGTGCTTTGGGCAGGCGGGGGCCGTGCCCAGTACTTC. Translating gives CASSIVLWAGGGRAQYF.

This chain connects TRBV5-4 to TRBJ2-5; D is uncertain. The CDR3 has 14 residues. CDR1 and CDR2 (germline): SGHNT, YYREEE (reference sequence). V was shortened by 3 bases and J by 0 bases, with 9 bases between the two germline ends. The CDR3 DNA reads as TGTGCCAGCAGCTCCTACTCCAACCAAGAGACCCAGTACTTC. The encoded protein is CASSSYSNQETQYF. The variable domain in full, completed from reference TRBV5-4 and TRBJ2-5, reads ETGVTQSPTHLIKTRGQQVTLRCSSQSGHNTVSWYQQALGQGPQFIFQYYREEENGRGNFPPRFSGLQFPNYSSELNVNALELDDSALYLCASSSYSNQETQYFGPGTRLLVL.

CDR3 amino acids: CASSANGELGQLASYEQYF. The CDR3 DNA sequence: TGTGCCAGCAGCGCAAATGGAGAATTGGGACAACTCGCTTCCTACGAGCAGTACTTC. J is TRBJ2-7 and V is TRBV7-8, with D maybe TRBD1 (6 bases). CDR1 SGHVS and CDR2 FQNEAQ come from the germline V gene. This CDR3 is 19 amino acids long. V lost 5 bases and J lost 1, with 27 bases in between. The variable domain in full, with the rest retrieved from reference TRBV7-8 and TRBJ2-7, is GAGVSQSPRYKVAKRGQDVALRCDPISGHVSLFWYQQALGQGPEFLTYFQNEAQLDKSGLPSDRFFAERPEGSVSTLKIQRTQQEDSAVYLCASSANGELGQLASYEQYFGPGTRLTVT.

V usage is TRBV6-1 and J usage is TRBJ2-1, with D possibly TRBD2 on 7 matching bases. Germline V gene lookup returns CDR1 MNHNS and CDR2 SASEGT. The V gene lost 2 bases and the J gene lost 1 base, with 18 bases spanning the gap. The CDR3 contains 18 residues. The CDR3 reads CASSELRGRAWSYNEQFF. The CDR3 DNA reads TGTGCCAGCAGTGAATTGCGGGGGCGTGCATGGTCCTACAATGAGCAGTTCTTC.

The chain recombines TRBV27 with TRBJ2-6; D gene uncertain. The CDR3 sequence is 13 residues long. Trimming removed 3 bases at V and 4 bases at J, with 4 bases between. Germline V CDR1 and CDR2: MNHEY, SMNVEV (reference sequence). The CDR3 loop is CASSLRGANVLTF. In nucleotides, the CDR3 is TGTGCCAGCAGTTTGAGGGGGGCCAACGTCCTGACTTTC.

CDR3 nucleotide sequence: TGTGCCAGCAGGGGGACCGGGACTAGCGGGTCTGAGACCCAGTACTTC. It yields the protein CASRGTGTSGSETQYF. The chain is built from TRBV28 and TRBJ2-5, with 12 bases lining up with TRBD2. The germline V gene encodes CDR1 MDHEN and CDR2 SYDVKM. J lost 5 bases, V lost 6 bases, and 10 bases had no gene match. The CDR3 has 16 amino acids.

This clone was picked up one time. V gene TRBV5-1 combines with J gene TRBJ2-3; 12 bases agree with TRBD2. The V gene end was trimmed by 3 bases and the J gene end by 6 bases; junction bases not matched to a gene: 5. Germline-derived CDR1 and CDR2 are SGHRS and YFSETQ. The CDR3 runs 15 residues. Here the CDR3 DNA reads TGCGCCAGCAGCTCTAGCGGGGGGGCCATGGATACGCAGTATTTT. Translation gives CASSSSGGAMDTQYF.

The gene calls are TRBV6-2 or TRBV6-3 and TRBJ1-5; D uncertain. Trimming took 2 bases from V and 6 from J, leaving 5 bases between them. This CDR3 comprises 12 residues. CDR1 and CDR2 (germline): MNHEY, SVGEGT. The CDR3 region is CASSYGLQPQHF. In DNA, the CDR3 is TGTGCCAGCAGTTACGGGCTTCAGCCCCAGCATTTT.

The rearrangement uses TRBV19 and TRBJ2-3, with 9 bases that match TRBD1. This CDR3 has 14 residues. Germline V gives CDR1 LNHDA, CDR2 SQIVND (reference sequence). Trimming at V came to 4 bases and at J to 4 bases, leaving 3 bases not matched to a gene. CDR3 residues: CASSTYRGPDTQYF. CDR3 nucleotide sequence: TGTGCCAGTAGTACGTACAGGGGGCCAGATACGCAGTATTTT. Full variable domain (remainder filled in from reference TRBV19 and TRBJ2-3): DGGITQSPKYLFRKEGQNVTLSCEQNLNHDAMYWYRQDPGQGLRLIYYSQIVNDFQKGDIAEGYSVSREKKESFPLTVTSAQKNPTAFYLCASSTYRGPDTQYFGPGTRLTVL.

This sequence joins TRBV3-1 (or the pseudogene TRBV3-2) and TRBJ2-5; 16 bases match TRBD2. CDR1 is LGHDT and CDR2 is YNNKEL in the germline V gene (reference sequence). The V segment lost 1 base and the J segment 5 bases; nucleotides outside the gene matches: 4. CDR3 size: 17 residues. This chain's CDR3 is CASSQGGLAGGAETQYF. The CDR3 bases are TGTGCCAGCAGCCAAGGGGGACTAGCGGGAGGGGCTGAGACCCAGTACTTC.

The chain carries TRBV14 and TRBJ1-1; D unclear. V lost 4 bases to trimming and J lost 0 bases, with 12 bases between them. Per germline, CDR1 SGHDN and CDR2 FVKESK. The length of the CDR3 is 15 residues. In nucleotides, the CDR3 is TGTGCCAGCAGCCGTGGCGGAACCATGAACACTGAAGCTTTCTTT. Protein sequence: CASSRGGTMNTEAFF.

The rearrangement uses TRBV4-1 and TRBJ1-1, with 9 bases lining up with TRBD1. The CDR3 covers 14 residues. The germline V gene has CDR1 MGHRA and CDR2 YSYEKL. Germline trimming cut 3 bases from V and 5 bases from J; bases unmatched to any gene: 4. The CDR3: CASSHRQGVTEAFF. The CDR3, as DNA: TGCGCCAGCAGCCATAGACAGGGGGTAACTGAAGCTTTCTTT.

V is TRBV9 and J is TRBJ2-2, with 10 bases identical to TRBD1. The V gene end was trimmed by 2 bases and the J gene end by 5 bases; junction bases not matched to a gene: 9. There are 17 residues in the CDR3. CDR1 SGDLS and CDR2 YYNGEE come from the germline V gene. In DNA, the CDR3 is TGTGCCAGCAGCGTTGAGACAGGGGGCGTTGGGACCGGGGAGCTGTTTTTT. It codes for CASSVETGGVGTGELFF. Based on the CDR3 plus reference TRBV9 and TRBJ2-2, the full variable domain is DSGVTQTPKHLITATGQRVTLRCSPRSGDLSVYWYQQSLDQGLQFLIQYYNGEERAKGNILERFSAQQFPDLHSELNLSSLELGDSALYFCASSVETGGVGTGELFFGEGSRLTVL.

The chain employs TRBV19 and TRBJ2-4; 12 positions match TRBD2. Trimming at V came to 5 bases and at J to 0 bases, leaving 11 bases not matched to a gene. The CDR3 contains 19 residues. Germline values: CDR1 LNHDA, CDR2 SQIVND (reference sequence). This CDR3 is CASSQALAGGQIAKNIQYF. The CDR3 DNA sequence: TGTGCCAGTAGTCAGGCACTAGCGGGAGGCCAGATAGCCAAAAACATTCAGTACTTC.

In nucleotides, the CDR3 is TGCGCCAGCAGCTTCAGACATGACGAGCAGTACTTC. It specifies CASSFRHDEQYF. The chain recombines TRBV5-1 with TRBJ2-7; no clear D gene. Trimming took 2 bases from V and 5 from J, leaving 8 bases between them. The germline V gene encodes CDR1 SGHRS and CDR2 YFSETQ. This CDR3 is 12 amino acids long.

J is TRBJ2-7 and V is TRBV14; 11 bases agree with TRBD2. V trimming: 3 bases; J trimming: 2 bases; junction bases outside the gene matches: 6. The CDR3 has 16 residues. Per the germline V gene, CDR1 is SGHDN and CDR2 is FVKESK. CDR3 coding DNA: TGTGCCAGCAGCCACCCCGGACTAGCGGGTGCCTACGAGCAGTACTTC. Translated, it gives CASSHPGLAGAYEQYF. The entire variable domain, with the rest obtained from reference TRBV14 and TRBJ2-7, is as follows: EAGVTQFPSHSVIEKGQTVTLRCDPISGHDNLYWYRRVMGKEIKFLLHFVKESKQDESGMPNNRFLAERTGGTYSTLKVQPAELEDSGVYFCASSHPGLAGAYEQYFGPGTRLTVT.

The chain uses TRBV30 and TRBJ2-5; 8 nucleotides agree with TRBD1. Trimming at V came to 2 bases and at J to 4 bases, leaving 6 bases not matched to a gene. The CDR3 is 14 residues long. The germline V gene has CDR1 GTSNPN and CDR2 SVGIG (reference sequence). The CDR3 reads CAWSFPGGTETQYF. The CDR3 region has the DNA TGTGCCTGGAGTTTTCCAGGGGGCACAGAGACCCAGTACTTC.

This clone is medium-sized by share. The chain is built from TRBV19 and TRBJ1-1; D may be TRBD1 (6 bases). Looked up from germline, CDR1 is LNHDA and CDR2 is SQIVND (reference sequence). Trimming stripped 6 bases from V and 5 bases from J, with 19 bases between. CDR3 length equals 15 residues. Here the CDR3 DNA reads TGTGCCAGTAGGGCCCACCTGGGGGGGGCTACTGAAGCTTTCTTT. It translates to CASRAHLGGATEAFF.

In its sample, this clone is medium-sized. V is TRBV4-1 and J is TRBJ2-3; TRBD2 agrees at 14 bases. The CDR3 contains 16 residues. V dropped 3 bases and J dropped 7; count of bases not matched to a gene: 6. Germline CDR1 reads MGHRA; CDR2 reads YSYEKL. The CDR3 loop is CASSQTSGGAQNTQYF. DNA of the CDR3: TGCGCCAGCAGCCAGACTAGCGGGGGGGCCCAGAATACGCAGTATTTT.

The chain carries TRBV19 and TRBJ1-1; D not resolved. The germline gives CDR1 LNHDA, CDR2 SQIVND (reference sequence). Deletions cut 0 bases from V and 4 bases from J, with 6 bases between. The CDR3 runs to 13 residues. DNA of the CDR3: TGTGCCAGTAGTATAGATCCCATCACTGAAGCTTTCTTT. Its protein is CASSIDPITEAFF. Combining the CDR3 with reference TRBV19 and TRBJ1-1 gives the whole variable domain DGGITQSPKYLFRKEGQNVTLSCEQNLNHDAMYWYRQDPGQGLRLIYYSQIVNDFQKGDIAEGYSVSREKKESFPLTVTSAQKNPTAFYLCASSIDPITEAFFGQGTRLTVV.